Listed below are T cell receptor beta chains from one sample, sequenced in a study of cytomegalovirus exposure and HLA in healthy donors. Some clones are missing from TCRdb's copy, which holds only in-frame ones; the method was immunoSEQ multiplex PCR. This sample has under 200,000 clones, with approximately 77% found just once. Material for sequencing was PBMCs. The receptors originated from a female donor in good health and CMV-seronegative. Each CDR3 is given with its conserved first and last residue. D genes are given only for firm matches. Expanded clones get a size class; other rows say once, few or many, or leave the size out.

>TRBJ1-2|once|13|TRBV19|NA
TGTGCCAGTAGTAGTTGGTCATCAGGTGGCTACACCTTC
CASSSWSSGGYTF
>TRBJ2-7|NA|13|TRBV28|NA
TGTGCCACTCTCCCGGGGAGCCCTTACGAGCAGTACTTC
CATLPGSPYEQYF
>TRBJ2-7|NA|14|TRBV28|TRBD1
TGTGCCAGCACCTCCGGGACAGGGTTTCACGAGCAGTACTTC
CASTSGTGFHEQYF
>TRBJ2-7|NA|13|TRBV2|NA
TGTGCCAGCAGTACCATCCAGGGGAACGAGCAGTACTTC
CASSTIQGNEQYF
>TRBJ2-5|NA|18|TRBV7-8|TRBD2
TGTGCCAGCAGTTCCCCCTATCCGGGACTAGCGGGAGGTGGGGAGCAGTACTTC
CASSSPYPGLAGGGEQYF
>TRBJ1-3|NA|16|TRBV29-1|NA
TGCAGCGTCCGAGATAGCGGGTGGTCTTCTGGAAACACCATATATTTT
CSVRDSGWSSGNTIYF
>TRBJ2-1|NA|13|TRBV11-3|NA
TGTGCCAGCAGCCCCGACTTTTACAATGAGCAGTTCTTC
CASSPDFYNEQFF
>TRBJ1-1|NA|14|TRBV19|NA
TGTGCCAGTAGTAGGGGGCGAGGGTTGGATGAAGCTTTCTTT
CASSRGRGLDEAFF
>TRBJ1-2|once|14|TRBV6-1|NA
TGTGCCAGCAGGCCCCCCAGCGGGTTGGGTGGCTACACCTTC
CASRPPSGLGGYTF
>TRBJ1-1|NA|14|TRBV18|TRBD1
TGTGCCAGCTCACCACCTGACAGGGGGACTGAAGCTTTCTTT
CASSPPDRGTEAFF
>TRBJ1-6|NA|15|TRBV6-5|NA
TGTGCCAGCAGTTACTCGACAGCACCCAATTCACCCCTCCACTTT
CASSYSTAPNSPLHF
>TRBJ2-1|NA|18|TRBV5-5|TRBD2
TGTGCCAGCAGCTTCCGGACTAGCGGGGCCGCCGATTACAATGAGCAGTTCTTC
CASSFRTSGAADYNEQFF
>TRBJ1-4|NA|13|TRBV30|NA
TGTGCCTGGAGGGGGCGGACTAATGAAAAACTGTTTTTT
CAWRGRTNEKLFF
>TRBJ1-2|few|14|TRBV27|TRBD1
TGTGCCAGCAGTTTGGCTGAGGGGGCGCGTGGCTACACCTTC
CASSLAEGARGYTF
>TRBJ2-7|NA|14|TRBV7-8|NA
TGTGCCAGCAGCTTGCGGGTGGATCCCTACGAGCAGTACTTC
CASSLRVDPYEQYF
>TRBJ2-4|NA|16|TRBV18|NA
TGTGCCAGCTCCGCAGTAGGGGGGGCCACCAAAAACATTCAGTACTTC
CASSAVGGATKNIQYF
>TRBJ2-1|NA|13|TRBV27|NA
TGTGCCAGCAGTCCCGCGAGGAGAGGTGAGCAGTTCTTC
CASSPARRGEQFF
>TRBJ2-2|NA|15|TRBV15|NA
TGTGCCACCAGCAGACAGGGGCCTGACACCGGGGAGCTGTTTTTT
CATSRQGPDTGELFF
>TRBJ1-2|once|13|TRBV7-2|NA
TGTGCCAGCAGCTTAGGGCCCGGAGCTGGCTACACCTTC
CASSLGPGAGYTF
>TRBJ2-5|NA|16|TRBV12-5|NA
TGTGCTAGTGGTTTGGGACTTCGACTCAGGGCGGAGACCCAGTACTTC
CASGLGLRLRAETQYF
>TRBJ2-1|NA|13|TRBV29-1|NA
TGCAGCGTTGAAGGGGGGCAGGGCAATGAGCAGTTCTTC
CSVEGGQGNEQFF
>TRBJ1-5|NA|17|TRBV5-1|NA
TGCGCCAGCCAGGAACGTCCAACCGATTATAGCAATCAGCCCCAGCATTTT
CASQERPTDYSNQPQHF
>TRBJ2-3|few|16|TRBV5-1|TRBD2
TGCGCCAGCAGCTTGGCAAATAGCGGGAGCACAGATACGCAGTATTTT
CASSLANSGSTDTQYF
>TRBJ1-1|NA|14|TRBV2|NA
TGTGCCAGCAGTGGCCCCGGGTCCGGAGCTGAAGCTTTCTTT
CASSGPGSGAEAFF
>TRBJ2-2|NA|14|TRBV19|TRBD1
TGTGCCAGTCAGACAGGGGCTGACACCGGGGAGCTGTTTTTT
CASQTGADTGELFF
>TRBJ1-1|NA|12|TRBV7-9|NA
TGTGCCAGCAGCTACCCGGTTGGTGAAGCTTTCTTT
CASSYPVGEAFF
>TRBJ1-1|NA|13|TRBV28|NA
TGTGCCAGCAGTCCCTCGAACAGGCGCGAAGCTTTCTTT
CASSPSNRREAFF
>TRBJ1-3|NA|16|TRBV7-9|TRBD1
TGTGCCAGCAGCTTCCAGGGGGCCTTCTCTGGAAACACCATATATTTT
CASSFQGAFSGNTIYF
>TRBJ1-1|NA|12|TRBV7-3|NA
TGTGCCAGCAGCAACCAGGGCCGTGAAGCTTTCTTT
CASSNQGREAFF
>TRBJ2-7|NA|15|TRBV9|TRBD2
TGTGCCAGCAGCCCGGGGCCTAGCGGGACCTACGAGCAGTACTTC
CASSPGPSGTYEQYF
>TRBJ1-1|NA|16|TRBV18|TRBD1
TGTGCCAGCTCTCACCGAGCACAGGGGATGAACACTGAAGCTTTCTTT
CASSHRAQGMNTEAFF
>TRBJ2-7|NA|14|TRBV7-9|NA
TGTGCCAGCGGGGGGGGACAGGCTGTTTACGAGCAGTACTTC
CASGGGQAVYEQYF
>TRBJ1-1|NA|13|TRBV5-1|NA
TGCGCCAGCAGCTCGCAAGGGGGCACTGAAGCTTTCTTT
CASSSQGGTEAFF
>TRBJ2-3|NA|16|TRBV9|TRBD1
TGTGCCAGCAGCCCCGGGGACAGGGGGCTGTCAGATACGCAGTATTTT
CASSPGDRGLSDTQYF
>TRBJ2-7|NA|15|TRBV4-1|NA
TGCGCCAGCAGCCAAGATTCGGACAGTTCCTACGAGCAGTACTTC
CASSQDSDSSYEQYF
>TRBJ2-2|NA|11|TRBV6-5|TRBD1
TGTGCCAGCATAGGACAGGGGCAGCTGTTTTTT
CASIGQGQLFF
>TRBJ1-5|NA|13|TRBV30|NA
TGTGCCTGGAGTGGCAGGCCCAATCAGCCCCAGCATTTT
CAWSGRPNQPQHF
>TRBJ1-2|NA|14|TRBV19|NA
TGTGCCAGTCGAGCTCGCGGGGAAGTCTATGGCTACACCTTC
CASRARGEVYGYTF
>TRBJ1-3|NA|16|TRBV19|TRBD1
TGTGCCAGTAGTACTCACAGGGGAGTAAGTGGAAACACCATATATTTT
CASSTHRGVSGNTIYF
>TRBJ2-1|NA|15|TRBV7-2|NA
TGTGCCAGCAGCTTAGACGCGACAGGCTACAATGAGCAGTTCTTC
CASSLDATGYNEQFF
>TRBJ1-5|NA|16|TRBV6-1|NA
TGTGCCAGCAGTGACGTGGGACTGCTTAGCAATCAGCCCCAGCATTTT
CASSDVGLLSNQPQHF
>TRBJ2-2|NA|16|TRBV7-6|NA
TGTGCCAGCAGCTTAGGGGTAGCGCCGAACACCGGGGAGCTGTTTTTT
CASSLGVAPNTGELFF
>TRBJ2-2|NA|16|TRBV7-2|TRBD1
TGTGCCAGCAGCACCCGAACAGGGGTCGGAACCGGGGAGCTGTTTTTT
CASSTRTGVGTGELFF
>TRBJ2-3|NA|13|TRBV5-8|NA
TGTGCCAGCAGCTTGGCCGTTGGGAGTACGCAGTATTTT
CASSLAVGSTQYF
>TRBJ1-3|NA|13|TRBV29-1|NA
TGCAGCGTTGGAGGGTTCTCTGGAAACACCATATATTTT
CSVGGFSGNTIYF
>TRBJ1-2|few|13|TRBV6-1|NA
TGTGCCAGCAGTCTCAGACAGTACTATGGCTACACCTTC
CASSLRQYYGYTF
>TRBJ1-5|NA|15|TRBV7-2|TRBD1
TGTGCCAGCCGACTGGACAGGGGTAGCAATCAGCCCCAGCATTTT
CASRLDRGSNQPQHF
>TRBJ2-7|few|15|TRBV6-6|NA
TGTGCCAGCAGTAACCCAGGGGGGTTCGCCTACGAGCAGTACTTC
CASSNPGGFAYEQYF
>TRBJ2-1|NA|16|TRBV7-3|NA
TGTGCCAGCAGCCCCAAGGGGGCGCGGGGTGGGTATGAGCAGTTCTTC
CASSPKGARGGYEQFF
>TRBJ2-5|NA|11|TRBV28|NA
TGTGCCAGCAGTCTAGGGACTCCCATTCACTTC
CASSLGTPIHF
>TRBJ1-5|NA|17|TRBV4-3|NA
TGCGCCAGCAGCCAAAACCTGGACATTGATGGCAATCAGCCCCAGCATTTT
CASSQNLDIDGNQPQHF
>TRBJ1-4|NA|15|TRBV7-2|TRBD1
TGTGCCAGCAGCTCAGAGAGGGGGCGGAAGGAAAAACTGTTTTTT
CASSSERGRKEKLFF
>TRBJ1-1|NA|14|TRBV10-2|NA
TGCGCCACCCGTTCCCCACAGGGCGGCACTGAAGCTTTCTTT
CATRSPQGGTEAFF
>TRBJ2-3|NA|15|TRBV28|NA
TGTGCCAGCAGTCCCGGGGGAACTAGCACAGATACGCAGTATTTT
CASSPGGTSTDTQYF
>TRBJ2-7|NA|12|TRBV30|TRBD1
TGTGCCTGGAGTAACAGGGGTGGAGAGCAGTACTTC
CAWSNRGGEQYF
>TRBJ1-2|NA|14|TRBV30|NA
TGTGCCTGGAGGTGGATTTCGGGGGGTTATGGCTACACCTTC
CAWRWISGGYGYTF
>TRBJ2-3|NA|13|TRBV7-9|NA
TGTGCCAGCAGCTTAATGGGGGGAGATACGCAGTATTTT
CASSLMGGDTQYF
>TRBJ1-1|NA|12|TRBV30|TRBD1
TGTGCCTGGGCGCCCGGAGGGACAGTGGGTTTCTTT
CAWAPGGTVGFF
>TRBJ2-7|NA|14|TRBV27|TRBD2
TGTGCCAGCAGCACGGGACTACTAGACTACGAGCAGTACTTC
CASSTGLLDYEQYF